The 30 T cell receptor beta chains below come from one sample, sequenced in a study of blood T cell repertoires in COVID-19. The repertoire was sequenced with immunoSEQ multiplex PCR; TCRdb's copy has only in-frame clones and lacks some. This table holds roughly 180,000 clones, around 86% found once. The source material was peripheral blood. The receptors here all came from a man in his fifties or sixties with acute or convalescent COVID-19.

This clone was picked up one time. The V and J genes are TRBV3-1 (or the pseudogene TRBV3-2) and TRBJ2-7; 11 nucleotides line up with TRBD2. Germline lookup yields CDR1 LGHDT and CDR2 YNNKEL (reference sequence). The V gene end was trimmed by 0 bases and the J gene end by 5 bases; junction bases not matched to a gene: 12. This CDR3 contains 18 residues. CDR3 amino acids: CASSQDPLSGRALNEQYF. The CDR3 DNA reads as TGTGCCAGCAGCCAAGATCCCCTTAGCGGGAGGGCCTTAAACGAGCAGTACTTC.

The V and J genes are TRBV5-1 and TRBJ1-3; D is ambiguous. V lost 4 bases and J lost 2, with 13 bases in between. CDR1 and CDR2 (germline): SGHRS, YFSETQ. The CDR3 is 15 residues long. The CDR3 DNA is TGCGCCAGCAGCCCCTACGTACCAACTGGAAACACCATATATTTT. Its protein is CASSPYVPTGNTIYF.

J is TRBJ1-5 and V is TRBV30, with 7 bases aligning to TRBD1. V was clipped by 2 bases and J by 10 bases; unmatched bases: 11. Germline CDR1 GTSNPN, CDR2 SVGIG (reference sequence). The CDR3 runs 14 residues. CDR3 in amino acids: CAWSPRTGSPPQHF. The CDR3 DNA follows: TGTGCCTGGAGTCCCCGGACAGGCTCCCCTCCCCAGCATTTT.

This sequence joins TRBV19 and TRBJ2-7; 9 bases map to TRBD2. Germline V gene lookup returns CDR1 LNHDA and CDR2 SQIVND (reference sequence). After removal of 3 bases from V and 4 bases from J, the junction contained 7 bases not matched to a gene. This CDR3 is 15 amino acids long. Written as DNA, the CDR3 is TGTGCCAGTAGTATGTGGGCTAGCGGGGAGTACGAGCAGTACTTC. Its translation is CASSMWASGEYEQYF.

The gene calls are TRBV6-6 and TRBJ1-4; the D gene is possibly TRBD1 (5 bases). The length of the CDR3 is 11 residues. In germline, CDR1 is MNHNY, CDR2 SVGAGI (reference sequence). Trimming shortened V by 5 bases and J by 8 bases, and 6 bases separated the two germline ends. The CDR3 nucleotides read TGTGCCAGCAGTCGACAGGAAAAACTGTTTTTT. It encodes CASSRQEKLFF.

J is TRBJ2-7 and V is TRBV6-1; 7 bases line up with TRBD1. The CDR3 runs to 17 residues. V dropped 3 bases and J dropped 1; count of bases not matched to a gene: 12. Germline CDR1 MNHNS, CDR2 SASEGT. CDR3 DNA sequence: TGTGCCAGCAGTGACGTGGGACAGACTACCGGGTCCTACGAGCAGTACTTC. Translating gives CASSDVGQTTGSYEQYF.

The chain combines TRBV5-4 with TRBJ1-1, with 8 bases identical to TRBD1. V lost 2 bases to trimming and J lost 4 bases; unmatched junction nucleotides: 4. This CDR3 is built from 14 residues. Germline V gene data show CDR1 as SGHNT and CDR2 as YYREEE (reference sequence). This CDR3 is CASSFNRGTTEAFF. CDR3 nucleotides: TGTGCCAGCAGCTTCAACAGGGGGACCACTGAAGCTTTCTTT.

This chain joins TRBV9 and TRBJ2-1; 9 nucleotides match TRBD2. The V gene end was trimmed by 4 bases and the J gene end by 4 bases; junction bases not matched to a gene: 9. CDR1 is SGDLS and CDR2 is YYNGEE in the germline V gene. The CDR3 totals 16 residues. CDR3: CASSPSGGRGYNEQFF. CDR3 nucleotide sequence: TGTGCCAGCAGCCCCAGTGGCGGGAGGGGATACAATGAGCAGTTCTTC.

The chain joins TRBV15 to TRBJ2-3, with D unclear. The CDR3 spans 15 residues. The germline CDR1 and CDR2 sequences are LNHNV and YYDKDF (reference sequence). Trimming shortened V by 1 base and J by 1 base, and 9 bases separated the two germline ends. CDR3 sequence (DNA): TGTGCCACCAGCAGAGTTCTCTTTGGCACAGATACGCAGTATTTT. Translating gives CATSRVLFGTDTQYF.

The chain's CDR3 is CASSVGGTSGYLGETQYF. The CDR3 nucleotides are TGTGCCAGCAGCGTAGGAGGGACTAGCGGATACCTCGGGGAGACCCAGTACTTC. This chain joins TRBV9 and TRBJ2-5; 11 bases line up with TRBD2. Germline values: CDR1 SGDLS, CDR2 YYNGEE. The CDR3 sequence is 18 residues long. Germline trimming cut 0 bases from V and 5 bases from J; bases unmatched to any gene: 12.

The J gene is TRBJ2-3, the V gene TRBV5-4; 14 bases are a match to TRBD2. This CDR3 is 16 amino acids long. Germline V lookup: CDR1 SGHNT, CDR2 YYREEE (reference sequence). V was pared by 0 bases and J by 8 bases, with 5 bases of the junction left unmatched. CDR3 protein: CASSLGLAGGRGTQYF. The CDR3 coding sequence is TGTGCCAGCAGCTTGGGACTAGCGGGAGGGAGGGGTACGCAGTATTTT.

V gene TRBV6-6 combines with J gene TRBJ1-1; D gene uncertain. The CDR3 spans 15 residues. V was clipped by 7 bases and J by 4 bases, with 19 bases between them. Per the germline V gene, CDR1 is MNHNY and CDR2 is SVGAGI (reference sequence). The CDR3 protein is CASTDPEGGGTEAFF. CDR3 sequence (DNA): TGTGCCAGCACCGACCCAGAAGGTGGCGGCACTGAAGCTTTCTTT.

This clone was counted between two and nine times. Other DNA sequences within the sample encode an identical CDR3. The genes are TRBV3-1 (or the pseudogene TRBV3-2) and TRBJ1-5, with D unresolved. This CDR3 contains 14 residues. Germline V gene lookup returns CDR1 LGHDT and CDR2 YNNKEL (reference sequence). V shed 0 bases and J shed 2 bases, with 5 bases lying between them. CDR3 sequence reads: CASSQDGGNQPQHF. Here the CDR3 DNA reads TGTGCCAGCAGCCAAGACGGGGGCAATCAGCCCCAGCATTTT.

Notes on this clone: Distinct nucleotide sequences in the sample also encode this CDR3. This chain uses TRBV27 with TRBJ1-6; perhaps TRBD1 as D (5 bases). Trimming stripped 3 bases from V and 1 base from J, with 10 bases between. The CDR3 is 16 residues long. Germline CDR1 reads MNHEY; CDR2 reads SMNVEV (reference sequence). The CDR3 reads CASSLGGGSYNSPLHF. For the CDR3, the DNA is TGTGCCAGCAGTTTGGGGGGAGGGTCCTATAATTCACCCCTCCACTTT.

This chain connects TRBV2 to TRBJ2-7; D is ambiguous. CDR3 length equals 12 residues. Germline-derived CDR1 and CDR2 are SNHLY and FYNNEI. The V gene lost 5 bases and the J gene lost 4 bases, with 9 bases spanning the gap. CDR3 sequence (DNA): TGTGCCAGCAGTCCCGCACGGTACGAGCAGTACTTC. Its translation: CASSPARYEQYF. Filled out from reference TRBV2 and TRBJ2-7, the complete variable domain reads EPEVTQTPSHQVTQMGQEVILRCVPISNHLYFYWYRQILGQKVEFLVSFYNNEISEKSEIFDDQFSVERPDGSNFTLKIRSTKLEDSAMYFCASSPARYEQYFGPGTRLTVT.

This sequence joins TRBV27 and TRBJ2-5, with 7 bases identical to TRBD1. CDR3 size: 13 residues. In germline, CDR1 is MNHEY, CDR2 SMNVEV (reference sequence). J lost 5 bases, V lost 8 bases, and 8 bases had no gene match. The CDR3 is CASHQGELETQYF. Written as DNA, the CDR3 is TGTGCCAGCCACCAGGGGGAGCTGGAGACCCAGTACTTC.

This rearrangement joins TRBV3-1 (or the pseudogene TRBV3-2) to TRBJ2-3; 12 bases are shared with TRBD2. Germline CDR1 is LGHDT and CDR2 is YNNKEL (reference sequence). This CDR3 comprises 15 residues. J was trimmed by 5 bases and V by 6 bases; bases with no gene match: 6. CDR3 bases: TGTGCCAGCAGAGCCGGGACTAGCGGGCAAGATACGCAGTATTTT. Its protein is CASRAGTSGQDTQYF.

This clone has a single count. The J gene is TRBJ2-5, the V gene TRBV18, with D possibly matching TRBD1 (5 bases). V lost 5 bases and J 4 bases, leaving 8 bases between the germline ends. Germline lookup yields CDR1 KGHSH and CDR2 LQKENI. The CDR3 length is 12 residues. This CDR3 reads CASSGQGETQYF. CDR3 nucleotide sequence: TGTGCCAGCTCAGGGCAGGGAGAGACCCAGTACTTC. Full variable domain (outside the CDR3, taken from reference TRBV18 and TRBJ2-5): NAGVMQNPRHLVRRRGQEARLRCSPMKGHSHVYWYRQLPEEGLKFMVYLQKENIIDESGMPKERFSAEFPKEGPSILRIQQVVRGDSAAYFCASSGQGETQYFGPGTRLLVL.

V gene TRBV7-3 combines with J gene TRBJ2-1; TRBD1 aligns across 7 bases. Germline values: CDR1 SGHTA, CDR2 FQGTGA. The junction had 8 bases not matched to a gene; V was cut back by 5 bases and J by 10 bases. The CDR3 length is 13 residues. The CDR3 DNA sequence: TGTGCCAGCAGCCACGGGGCCAGGGGGGAGCAGTTCTTC. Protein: CASSHGARGEQFF.

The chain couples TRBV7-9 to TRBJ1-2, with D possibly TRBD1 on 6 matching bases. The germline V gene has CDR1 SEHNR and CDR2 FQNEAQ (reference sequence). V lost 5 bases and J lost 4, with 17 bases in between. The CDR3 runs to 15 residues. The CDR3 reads CASSPGEGAIYGYTF. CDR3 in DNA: TGTGCCAGCAGCCCAGGGGAAGGCGCAATCTATGGCTACACCTTC.

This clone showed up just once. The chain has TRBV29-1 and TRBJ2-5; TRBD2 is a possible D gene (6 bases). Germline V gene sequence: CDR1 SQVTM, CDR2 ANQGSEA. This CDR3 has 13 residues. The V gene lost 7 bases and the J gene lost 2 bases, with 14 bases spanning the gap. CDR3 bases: TGCAGCGCTGCCGGGACTCTTCAAGAGACCCAGTACTTC. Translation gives CSAAGTLQETQYF.

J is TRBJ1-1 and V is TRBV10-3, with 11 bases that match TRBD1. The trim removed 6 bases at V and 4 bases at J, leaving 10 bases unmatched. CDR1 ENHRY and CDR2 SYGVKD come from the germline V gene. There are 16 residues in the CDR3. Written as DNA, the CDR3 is TGTGCCATCAGGCTAGGGACAGGGGGTCGATTCACTGAAGCTTTCTTT. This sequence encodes CAIRLGTGGRFTEAFF.

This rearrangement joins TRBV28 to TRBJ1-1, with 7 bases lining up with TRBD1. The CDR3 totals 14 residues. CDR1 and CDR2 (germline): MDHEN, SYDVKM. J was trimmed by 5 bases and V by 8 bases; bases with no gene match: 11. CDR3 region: CASAGQGGTTEAFF. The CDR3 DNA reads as TGTGCCAGCGCGGGGCAGGGGGGAACGACTGAAGCTTTCTTT.

The CDR3 is CASSSSREDTQYF. Here the CDR3 DNA reads TGCGCCAGCAGCTCGTCTCGGGAAGATACGCAGTATTTT. The chain employs TRBV5-1 and TRBJ2-3; perhaps TRBD2 as D (5 bases). Trimming stripped 3 bases from V and 5 bases from J, with 10 bases between. This CDR3 is built from 13 residues. Germline V gene lookup returns CDR1 SGHRS and CDR2 YFSETQ. Using reference TRBV5-1 and TRBJ2-3 for the parts outside the CDR3, the full variable domain is KAGVTQTPRYLIKTRGQQVTLSCSPISGHRSVSWYQQTPGQGLQFLFEYFSETQRNKGNFPGRFSGRQFSNSRSEMNVSTLELGDSALYLCASSSSREDTQYFGPGTRLTVL.

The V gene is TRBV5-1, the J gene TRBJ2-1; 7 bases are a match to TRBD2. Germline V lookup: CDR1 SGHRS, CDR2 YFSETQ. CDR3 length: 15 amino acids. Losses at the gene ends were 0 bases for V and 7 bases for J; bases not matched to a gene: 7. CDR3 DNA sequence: TGCGCCAGCAGCTTGGTGGGCGGGAGCGGTAATGAGCAGTTCTTC. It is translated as CASSLVGGSGNEQFF.

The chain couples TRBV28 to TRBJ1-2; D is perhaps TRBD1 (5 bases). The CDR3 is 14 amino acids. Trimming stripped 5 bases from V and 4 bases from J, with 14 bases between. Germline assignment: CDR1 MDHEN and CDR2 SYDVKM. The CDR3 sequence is CASSPSSRVYGYTF. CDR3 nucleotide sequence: TGTGCCAGCAGTCCCTCGAGCAGGGTCTATGGCTACACCTTC.

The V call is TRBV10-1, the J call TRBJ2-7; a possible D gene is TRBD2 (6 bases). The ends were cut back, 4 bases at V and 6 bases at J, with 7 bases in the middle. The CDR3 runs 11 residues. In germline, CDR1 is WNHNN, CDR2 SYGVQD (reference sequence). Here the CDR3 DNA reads TGCGCCAGCAGTGGCGGGGTCGAGCAGTACTTC. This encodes CASSGGVEQYF.

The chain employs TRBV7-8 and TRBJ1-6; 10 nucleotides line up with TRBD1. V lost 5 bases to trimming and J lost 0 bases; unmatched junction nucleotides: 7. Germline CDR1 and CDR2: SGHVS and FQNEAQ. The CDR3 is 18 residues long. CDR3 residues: CASSHGQGESSYNSPLHF. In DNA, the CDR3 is TGTGCCAGCAGCCACGGACAGGGGGAGAGCTCCTATAATTCACCCCTCCACTTT.

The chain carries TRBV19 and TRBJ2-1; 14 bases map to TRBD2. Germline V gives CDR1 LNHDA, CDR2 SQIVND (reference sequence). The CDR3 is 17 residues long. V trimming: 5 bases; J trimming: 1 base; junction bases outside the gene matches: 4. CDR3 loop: CASSLRLAGGSYNEQFF. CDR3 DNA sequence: TGTGCCAGTAGTCTCCGACTAGCGGGAGGGTCCTACAATGAGCAGTTCTTC.

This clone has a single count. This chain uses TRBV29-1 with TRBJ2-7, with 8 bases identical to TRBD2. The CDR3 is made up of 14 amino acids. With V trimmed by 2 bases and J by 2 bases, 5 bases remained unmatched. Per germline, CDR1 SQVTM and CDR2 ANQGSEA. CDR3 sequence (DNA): TGCAGCGTTGAATTACTAGCGGATACCTACGAGCAGTACTTC. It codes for CSVELLADTYEQYF.